This T cell receptor beta chain is from a study of OX40 agonist ivuxolimab in advanced cancers. Study-level background: At doses from 0.01 to 10 mg/kg, patients were given intravenous ivuxolimab every 2 weeks. Study-wide points: In the 0.1 to 3.0 mg/kg range, CD4+ and CD8+ blood T cells had expanded clonally by week 6.

Sequencing was performed with immunoSEQ multiplex PCR; in TCRdb, only in-frame clones are kept and a portion is missing. The sample contains around 72,000 clones, 75% to 90% of which appear only once. The CDR3 consists of 13 residues. V lost 5 bases, J lost 4 bases, and 12 bases lay in between. Germline V lookup: CDR1 MNHNS, CDR2 SASEGT. In regard to this clone: The antigen remains unidentified.

The sample was CD4+ or CD8+ T cells sorted from blood, taken in a trial of the OX40 agonist ivuxolimab. This TCR derives from an adult with an advanced solid tumor such as melanoma, head and neck, liver or kidney cancer. V usage is TRBV6-1 and J usage is TRBJ2-7, with D perhaps being TRBD1 or TRBD2 (5 bases each). This CDR3 is CASSRDRLYEQYF. The CDR3, as DNA: TGTGCCAGCAGTCGGGACCGACTTTACGAGCAGTACTTC.